This is a list of T cell receptor beta chains from one sample in a study of blood T cell repertoires in COVID-19. Generated by immunoSEQ multiplex PCR, the TCRdb table keeps only in-frame clones and is missing some. The sample holds approximately 530,000 clones, 85% to 90% seen once. The specimen sequenced was peripheral blood. These receptors all stem from a woman aged 45-65 years with COVID-19, enrolled during active disease. Each CDR3 is given with its conserved first and last residue. Each record gives: CDR3 length, J gene, D gene, V gene, CDR3 protein, CDR3 DNA. D genes are given only for firm matches.

>13|TRBJ1-2|NA|TRBV5-4
CASSTGQDYGYTF
TGTGCCAGCAGCACCGGACAAGACTATGGCTACACCTTC
>16|TRBJ2-3|NA|TRBV10-3
CATGPGGAPSTDTQYF
TGTGCCACGGGTCCAGGAGGGGCCCCCAGCACAGATACGCAGTATTTT
>13|TRBJ1-6|NA|TRBV5-1
CASSLEIGGPLHF
TGCGCCAGCAGCTTGGAAATCGGGGGACCCCTCCACTTT
>16|TRBJ2-3|TRBD1|TRBV24-1
CATSDSGTGSADTQYF
TGTGCCACCAGTGATTCCGGGACAGGGAGTGCAGATACGCAGTATTTT
>14|TRBJ1-1|TRBD1|TRBV7-6
CASSYGTENTEAFF
TGTGCCAGCAGCTACGGGACAGAGAACACTGAAGCTTTCTTT
>14|TRBJ2-7|NA|TRBV4-1
CASSHGGPGGEQYF
TGCGCCAGCAGCCATGGGGGTCCCGGGGGCGAGCAGTACTTC
>16|TRBJ2-7|NA|TRBV4-1
CASSQDPGTRGYEQYF
TGCGCCAGCAGCCAAGATCCGGGGACACGCGGCTACGAGCAGTACTTC
>16|TRBJ2-6|NA|TRBV5-4
CASSPGTPSGANVLTF
TGTGCCAGCAGCCCCGGGACACCCTCTGGGGCCAACGTCCTGACTTTC
>14|TRBJ1-2|NA|TRBV7-9
CASSRDMPRYGYTF
TGTGCCAGCAGCCGGGATATGCCGCGCTATGGCTACACCTTC
>14|TRBJ2-1|TRBD1|TRBV29-1
CSVGRQGATGEQFF
TGCAGCGTTGGGAGACAGGGGGCTACAGGTGAGCAGTTCTTC
>17|TRBJ2-1|TRBD2|TRBV5-4
CASNTEGPGTSVSEQFF
TGTGCCAGCAACACTGAGGGGCCCGGGACTAGCGTAAGTGAGCAGTTCTTC
>20|TRBJ1-2|NA|TRBV4-1
CASSQLTGSAKTGPGGGYTF
TGCGCCAGCAGCCAACTCACGGGTAGCGCCAAAACAGGTCCTGGGGGGGGCTACACCTTC
>19|TRBJ2-3|TRBD2|TRBV6-1
CASSESWTSGGRGTDTQYF
TGTGCCAGCAGTGAGTCGTGGACTAGCGGGGGGAGGGGCACAGATACGCAGTATTTT